Listed below are T cell receptor beta chains from one sample, sequenced in a study of intratumoral heterogeneity in liver cancer. Some clones are missing from TCRdb's copy, which holds only in-frame ones; the method was immunoSEQ multiplex PCR. The table has under 7,500 clones, about 71% seen once. The starting material was tumor tissue, obtained before any cancer treatment. These receptors were obtained from a woman between 65 and 79 years old with hepatocellular carcinoma. Both conserved end residues are part of each CDR3.

V	CDR3
TRBV7-3	CASSLGLNTGELFF
TRBV27	CASSPTPYEQYF
TRBV6-5	CASNAYEQYF
TRBV2	CASRPGQINQPQHF
TRBV25-1	CASSEYGTLNTGELFF
TRBV5-1	CASSYGVTRTPKLAYEQYF
TRBV6-5	CASSYLAGSEQYF
TRBV5-1	CASSLEGQGGTQYF
TRBV2	CASSDQGPSYEQYF
TRBV30	CAWSLGMYQPQHF
TRBV27	CASSLSRGLLNEQFF
TRBV6-5	CASSRDVYEQYF
TRBV4-1	CASSPGRVRGNYGYTF
TRBV6-1	CASSPPRQGGKLFF
TRBV2	CASARESYGYTF
TRBV29-1	CSVPGRQSYNEQFF
TRBV5-1	CASSLRSSLASYEQYF
TRBV9	CASSVGISGRIGELFF
TRBV9	CASNQGAYASGPYNEQFF
TRBV5-6	CASSRTSGSGADTQYF
TRBV6-5	CASRPQGLADTQYF
TRBV5-1	CASSIGLAGEQYF
TRBV30	CAWRTANTDTQYF
TRBV28	CASDSNYGYTF
TRBV30	CAWFKTGTGPSGANVLTF
TRBV29-1	CSGGDRDRANYGYTF
TRBV28	CASMGGQPGELFF
TRBV20-1	CSIPGRETQYF
TRBV27	CARSLGRAEHNQPQHF
TRBV30	CASGQSLYEQYF
TRBV27	CASSAGSSYEQYF
TRBV5-4	CASSLACGVPYNSPLHF
TRBV5-6	CASSSGTAVYTDTQYF